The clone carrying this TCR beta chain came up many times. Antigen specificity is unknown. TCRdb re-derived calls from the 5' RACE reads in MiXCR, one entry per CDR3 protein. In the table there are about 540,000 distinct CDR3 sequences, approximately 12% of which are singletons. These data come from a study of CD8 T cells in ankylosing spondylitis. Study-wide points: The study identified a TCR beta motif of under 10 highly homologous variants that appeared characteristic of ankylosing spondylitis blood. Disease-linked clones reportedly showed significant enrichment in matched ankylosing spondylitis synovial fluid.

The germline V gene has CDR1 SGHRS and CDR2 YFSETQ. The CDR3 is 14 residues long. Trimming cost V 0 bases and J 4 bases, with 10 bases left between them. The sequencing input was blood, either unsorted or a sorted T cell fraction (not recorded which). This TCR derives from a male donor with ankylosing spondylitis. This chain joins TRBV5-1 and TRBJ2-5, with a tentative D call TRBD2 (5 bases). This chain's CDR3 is CASSLDSAGETQYF. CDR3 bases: TGCGCCAGCAGCTTGGACTCCGCGGGAGAGACCCAGTACTTC.